The clone carrying this T cell receptor (beta chain) was detected once. This CDR3 has 16 amino acids. Unmatched junction bases numbered 9, after V lost 4 bases and J lost 1 base. Germline CDR1 reads PRHDT; CDR2 reads FYEKMQ (reference sequence). This sample stems from a study of blood T cell repertoires in COVID-19. About the research overall: PBMCs, B-cell-depleted T cells, or T cells provided the cDNA or gDNA that made up the material.

Self-reported history from a screening survey and questionnaire set each donor's cohort. Generated by immunoSEQ multiplex PCR, the TCRdb table keeps only in-frame clones and is missing some. The data show fewer than 400,000 clones, just under 90% seen once. The sequence was collected from a woman between 45 and 60 years old who had recovered from COVID-19. The material sequenced was PBMCs or T cells enriched from blood (not recorded which). V gene TRBV13 combines with J gene TRBJ1-1; 7 bases agree with TRBD1. CDR3 in DNA: TGTGCCAGCAGCTCGGAGACGGGACAGCGGAACACTGAAGCTTTCTTT. The encoded protein is CASSSETGQRNTEAFF.